This T cell receptor (beta chain) was sequenced during a study of blood T cell repertoires in COVID-19. Whole-study context: Sources were T cells, B-cell-depleted T cells, or PBMCs; the material itself was cDNA or gDNA.

As processed by the authors: Estimated nucleated cell counts came from reference gene primer amplification. The repertoire was sequenced with immunoSEQ multiplex PCR; TCRdb's copy has only in-frame clones and lacks some. V, J and clone size are those of that table, while D and trimming were read from the DNA. This table holds about 160,000 clones, about nine tenths found once. The sequence was obtained from a man aged 30 to 39 with COVID-19, enrolled during active disease. The sample consisted of peripheral blood.

The CDR3 spells CASRQAGGPYNEQFF. The CDR3 DNA reads as TGTGCCAGCAGACAAGCGGGGGGGCCTTACAATGAGCAGTTCTTC. This rearrangement joins TRBV11-2 to TRBJ2-1; TRBD2 matches 10 bases. The germline gives CDR1 SGHAT, CDR2 FQNNGV. The CDR3 totals 15 residues. Trimming removed 6 bases from V and 4 bases from J; junction bases left unmatched: 6. Filled out from reference TRBV11-2 and TRBJ2-1, the complete variable domain reads EAGVAQSPRYKIIEKRQSVAFWCNPISGHATLYWYQQILGQGPKLLIQFQNNGVVDDSQLPKDRFSAERLKGVDSTLKIQPAKLEDSAVYLCASRQAGGPYNEQFFGPGTRLTVL.